The present T cell receptor (beta chain) was sequenced within a study of shared clonotypes between healthy human individuals. The authors distributed each subset's genomic DNA evenly over several immunoSEQ plates. Repertoires were generated with immunoSEQ multiplex PCR, while TCRdb's copy carries only in-frame clones and drops some. The table has millions of clones, 85% to 95% seen once; the top ten hold around 0.15%. Notes on the study in general: Though the depth was large, rarefaction showed that sorted-subset sequencing was incomplete. A reduction in generation probabilities was seen for non-shared clonotypes relative to those shared by all four donors.

In regard to this clone: Its specificity is not known.

V was shortened by 1 base and J by 1 base, with 17 bases between the two germline ends. CDR3 length: 17 amino acids. Germline CDR1 reads SGHDN; CDR2 reads FVKESK. Sequenced input: naive CD4+ T cells sorted from blood. Subset indicated: CD45RA+ positively selected. The J gene is TRBJ2-7, the V gene TRBV14, with D tentatively TRBD1 or TRBD2 (5 bases each). This sequence was found in a man younger than 35 in good health. The CDR3 DNA follows: TGTGCCAGCAGCCAAGTGGCGACCGGGACCGCTTCCTACGAGCAGTACTTC. It is translated as CASSQVATGTASYEQYF.